What follows are 29 T cell receptor beta chains derived from one specimen sequenced in a study of OX40 agonist ivuxolimab in advanced cancers. Only in-frame clones appear in the TCRdb table, and some are missing; sequencing was by immunoSEQ multiplex PCR. The repertoire includes 90,000 or so clones, more than 85% of them detected once, and roughly 2.5% sits in the top ten. The material sequenced was CD4+ or CD8+ T cells sorted from blood, taken in a trial of the OX40 agonist ivuxolimab. The receptors originated from an adult with an advanced solid tumor such as melanoma, head and neck, liver or kidney cancer.

This chain joins TRBV18 and TRBJ2-5; no definite D call. V was shortened by 1 base and J by 5 bases, with 14 bases between the two germline ends. This CDR3 comprises 15 residues. The germline V gene has CDR1 KGHSH and CDR2 LQKENI. The CDR3 protein is CASSPRAQERETQYF. CDR3 bases: TGTGCCAGCTCACCACGAGCGCAAGAGAGGGAGACCCAGTACTTC.

This sequence joins TRBV2 and TRBJ2-5; 11 nucleotides align to TRBD1. Germline-derived CDR1 and CDR2 are SNHLY and FYNNEI. This CDR3 region has 16 residues. J was trimmed by 5 bases and V by 8 bases; bases with no gene match: 13. The CDR3 nucleotides read TGTGCCAGCCGCCGGTGGACAGGGGGCGGGGAGGAGACCCAGTACTTC. Amino acids: CASRRWTGGGEETQYF.

This CDR3 is CASSQPATRNTEAFF. The CDR3 nucleotides are TGCGCCAGCAGCCAACCCGCCACTCGGAACACTGAAGCTTTCTTT. V is TRBV4-1 and J is TRBJ1-1; D not resolved. Germline assignment: CDR1 MGHRA and CDR2 YSYEKL. The CDR3 consists of 15 residues. The V and J ends lost 2 bases and 1 base respectively, with 11 bases between them.

V and J are TRBV21-1 and TRBJ1-4. TRBV21-1 is labeled a pseudogene. The CDR3 sequence is 14 residues long. CDR3 sequence: CARGLGRVNEKLFF. The CDR3 coding sequence is TGTGCCAGAGGCTTGGGGAGAGTTAATGAAAAACTGTTTTTT.

This chain links TRBV23-1 with TRBJ2-7; no clear D. TRBV23-1 is placed among ORFs of uncertain function. Trimming took off 6 bases at V and 6 bases at J, with 15 bases between the two ends. There are 13 residues in the CDR3. The CDR3 region has the DNA TGCGCCAGCAGCTTTTCAACGAAAGGCGAGCAGTACTTC. Its translation: CASSFSTKGEQYF.

The chain recombines TRBV9 with TRBJ2-3; a possible D gene is TRBD2 (5 bases). V gave up 0 bases and J gave up 6 bases, with 11 bases separating them. In germline, CDR1 is SGDLS, CDR2 YYNGEE. The CDR3 sequence is 14 residues long. The CDR3 is CASSVAHGGDTQYF. The DNA for the CDR3 is TGTGCCAGCAGCGTAGCACATGGAGGTGATACGCAGTATTTT.

The rearrangement links TRBV2 to TRBJ2-7, with D tentatively TRBD1 or TRBD2 (5 bases each). Germline values: CDR1 SNHLY, CDR2 FYNNEI. Trimming took 4 bases from V and 7 from J, leaving 17 bases between them. The CDR3 spans 14 residues. CDR3 in amino acids: CASSGGPLGKEQYF. DNA for the CDR3: TGTGCCAGCAGTGGGGGACCCCTGGGGAAGGAGCAGTACTTC.

The chain uses TRBV28 and TRBJ2-7, with D tentatively TRBD1 or TRBD2 (5 bases each). Germline CDR1 is MDHEN and CDR2 is SYDVKM. This CDR3 comprises 14 residues. V dropped 5 bases and J dropped 6 bases, with 17 bases sitting between them. The CDR3 DNA reads TGTGCCAGCAGTGCCGGGGCACCAACACTCGAGCAGTACTTC. Translation gives CASSAGAPTLEQYF.

This clone was counted a single time. V usage is TRBV18 and J usage is TRBJ2-2; D gene uncertain. In germline, CDR1 is KGHSH, CDR2 LQKENI. Trimming removed 6 bases at V and 1 base at J, with 9 bases between. The CDR3 consists of 14 residues. CDR3 nucleotides: TGTGCCAGCTCCCTAAGACAGAACACCGGGGAGCTGTTTTTT. Protein sequence: CASSLRQNTGELFF.

The V and J genes are TRBV27 and TRBJ2-3; 7 bases map to TRBD1. With 5 bases clipped from V and 4 bases from J, the junction kept 9 bases outside the gene matches. The CDR3 sequence is 15 residues long. In germline, CDR1 is MNHEY, CDR2 SMNVEV (reference sequence). CDR3 in DNA: TGTGCCAGCAGTCGGACAGGTTTACGGGCAGATACGCAGTATTTT. Its protein product is CASSRTGLRADTQYF.

This clone was detected once. V usage is TRBV9 and J usage is TRBJ2-2; 7 bases fit TRBD1. V was clipped by 0 bases and J by 5 bases; unmatched bases: 7. Germline V gene data show CDR1 as SGDLS and CDR2 as YYNGEE. The CDR3 runs 16 residues. CDR3 in amino acids: CASSVEAGTVTGELFF. DNA for the CDR3: TGTGCCAGCAGCGTAGAAGCCGGGACAGTAACCGGGGAGCTGTTTTTT.

The chain recombines TRBV4-1 with TRBJ2-5; TRBD2 agrees at 8 bases. The J segment lost 3 bases and the V segment lost 3 bases, leaving 12 bases of the junction unmatched. CDR3 length equals 17 residues. Germline values: CDR1 MGHRA, CDR2 YSYEKL. CDR3 nucleotides: TGCGCCAGCAGCCATTCTGGACTAGCTCTAAAGAAAGAGACCCAGTACTTC. Its translation is CASSHSGLALKKETQYF.

The rearrangement uses TRBV20-1 and TRBJ2-3, with a tentative D call TRBD2 (5 bases). Germline values: CDR1 DFQATT, CDR2 SNEGSKA (reference sequence). This CDR3 is 11 amino acids long. Trimming shortened V by 6 bases and J by 4 bases, and 8 bases separated the two germline ends. CDR3 amino acids: CSAKLADTQYF. As DNA, the CDR3 is TGCAGTGCCAAACTAGCAGATACGCAGTATTTT.

The chain links TRBV30 to TRBJ1-1, with unresolved D. From germline, CDR1 is GTSNPN and CDR2 SVGIG (reference sequence). The CDR3 runs to 13 residues. V gave up 5 bases and J gave up 2 bases, with 12 bases separating them. The CDR3 DNA sequence: TGTGCCTGGCACCTTACGGTTAACACTGAAGCTTTCTTT. It codes for CAWHLTVNTEAFF.

J is TRBJ2-3 and V is TRBV25-1, with D perhaps matching TRBD2 (5 bases). The CDR3 spans 16 residues. CDR1 is MGHDK, CDR2 SYGVNS, per germline. The ends were cut back, 2 bases at V and 9 bases at J, with 21 bases in the middle. The CDR3 coding sequence is TGTGCCAGCAGTGAAGCCCCCACCTCGGCGTCGGGGACGCAGTATTTT. Amino acids: CASSEAPTSASGTQYF.

This chain uses TRBV10-3 with TRBJ2-7; 9 bases match TRBD1. J was trimmed by 5 bases and V by 0 bases; bases with no gene match: 8. This CDR3 region has 16 residues. CDR1 and CDR2 from the germline V gene are ENHRY and SYGVKD. CDR3 nucleotide sequence: TGTGCCATCAGTGAGTCAGCGGGACAGGGCTTGAACGAGCAGTACTTC. Its protein is CAISESAGQGLNEQYF.

This sequence joins TRBV7-2 and TRBJ2-2, with TRBD2 matching over 9 bases. The germline CDR1 and CDR2 sequences are SGHTA and FQGNSA. CDR3 size: 16 residues. V shed 1 base, J shed 5 bases, and the junction held 5 bases outside the gene matches. The CDR3 loop reads CASSLVGGRGTGELFF. The CDR3 DNA sequence: TGTGCCAGCAGCTTAGTGGGCGGGAGGGGGACCGGGGAGCTGTTTTTT.

V is TRBV30 and J is TRBJ1-4; D perhaps matches TRBD1 (6 bases). The germline CDR1 and CDR2 sequences are GTSNPN and SVGIG (reference sequence). The ends were cut back, 2 bases at V and 0 bases at J, with 16 bases in the middle. The CDR3 consists of 17 residues. This CDR3 is CAWSSLGDTATNEKLFF. DNA for the CDR3: TGTGCCTGGAGTTCTCTCGGGGACACTGCAACTAATGAAAAACTGTTTTTT.

V usage is TRBV19 and J usage is TRBJ2-5, with D perhaps given as TRBD1 or TRBD2 (7 bases each). The CDR3 length is 14 residues. The V gene's germline CDR1 is LNHDA and CDR2 SQIVND (reference sequence). V was pared by 6 bases and J by 7 bases, with 18 bases between. As DNA, the CDR3 is TGTGCCAGTAGGGCAAACAGGGGCGGGGGGACCCAGTACTTC. Translating it yields CASRANRGGGTQYF. Drawing the rest from reference TRBV19 and TRBJ2-5, the complete variable domain is DGGITQSPKYLFRKEGQNVTLSCEQNLNHDAMYWYRQDPGQGLRLIYYSQIVNDFQKGDIAEGYSVSREKKESFPLTVTSAQKNPTAFYLCASRANRGGGTQYFGPGTRLLVL.

This clone came up a few times. This chain joins TRBV18 and TRBJ2-5; 7 bases match TRBD1. Per the germline V gene, CDR1 is KGHSH and CDR2 is LQKENI. V dropped 6 bases and J dropped 5; count of bases not matched to a gene: 3. CDR3 length equals 12 residues. CDR3 in DNA: TGTGCCAGCTCCCCAGGGGGTGAGACCCAGTACTTC. Translated: CASSPGGETQYF.

The chain employs TRBV28 and TRBJ1-2, with D unclear. V lost 9 bases to trimming and J lost 6 bases, with 23 bases between them. The germline gives CDR1 MDHEN, CDR2 SYDVKM. This CDR3 is built from 15 residues. The CDR3 DNA sequence: TGTGCCAGTCGAGGGTTAGGGCACGGGCGGGATGGCTACACCTTC. Its translation: CASRGLGHGRDGYTF.

The V gene is TRBV6-5, the J gene TRBJ2-7; D is uncertain. The CDR3 extends over 13 amino acids. The V end lost 5 bases, the J end lost 2 bases, and 10 bases lay between the germline ends. Germline V lookup: CDR1 MNHEY, CDR2 SVGAGI. The CDR3 here is CASSITSTYEQYF. The CDR3 nucleotides are TGTGCCAGCAGTATAACATCCACCTACGAGCAGTACTTC.

This chain connects TRBV6-1 to TRBJ2-6; the D gene is possibly TRBD1 (5 bases). The CDR3 covers 15 residues. Germline values: CDR1 MNHNS, CDR2 SASEGT. V gave up 6 bases and J gave up 2 bases, with 11 bases separating them. In DNA, the CDR3 is TGTGCCAGCAGCTTCCAGGGTGCTGGGGCCAACGTCCTGACTTTC. Protein product: CASSFQGAGANVLTF.

This clone was picked up a small number of times. The chain combines TRBV4-2 with TRBJ2-3, with a tentative D call TRBD1 (6 bases). V was trimmed by 3 bases and J by 6 bases, leaving 19 bases between them. The CDR3 spans 16 residues. Germline V CDR1 and CDR2: LGHNA, YNFKEQ. The CDR3 loop reads CASSQLVGATPDTQYF. The CDR3 DNA is TGTGCCAGCAGCCAGTTAGTGGGGGCTACCCCGGATACGCAGTATTTT.

The CDR3 region is CASSQDEIGELFF. In DNA, the CDR3 is TGCGCCAGCAGCCAAGATGAGATCGGGGAGCTGTTTTTT. V usage is TRBV4-1 and J usage is TRBJ2-2; D call uncertain. CDR3 size: 13 residues. The germline V and J ends were trimmed by 0 bases and 7 bases, with 6 bases remaining between them. CDR1 MGHRA and CDR2 YSYEKL come from the germline V gene.

V gene TRBV15 combines with J gene TRBJ2-7; D is perhaps TRBD1 or TRBD2 (5 bases each). Germline CDR1 and CDR2: LNHNV and YYDKDF (reference sequence). This CDR3 region has 13 residues. Trimming stripped 5 bases from V and 2 bases from J, with 10 bases between. The CDR3 sequence is CATSGDVTYEQYF. The CDR3 nucleotides read TGTGCCACCAGCGGGGACGTAACCTACGAGCAGTACTTC.

The V and J genes are TRBV27 and TRBJ1-1; D is unresolved. The CDR3 runs to 13 residues. From germline, CDR1 is MNHEY and CDR2 SMNVEV (reference sequence). V was trimmed by 0 bases and J by 0 bases, leaving 2 bases between them. The CDR3 loop is CASSLSLNTEAFF. The CDR3 DNA follows: TGTGCCAGCAGTTTATCTTTGAACACTGAAGCTTTCTTT.

This chain uses TRBV28 with TRBJ2-7; TRBD1 matches at 7 bases. J gave up 0 bases and V 7 bases, and 9 bases lay outside the gene matches. This CDR3 comprises 15 residues. CDR1 is MDHEN and CDR2 is SYDVKM in the germline V gene. In DNA, the CDR3 is TGTGCCAGCAACCCCCCGACAGGGTCCTCCTACGAGCAGTACTTC. It is translated as CASNPPTGSSYEQYF.

The V gene is TRBV7-9, the J gene TRBJ2-3; 13 bases match TRBD2. The V segment lost 1 base and the J segment 0 bases; nucleotides outside the gene matches: 1. The CDR3 runs to 17 residues. Germline-derived CDR1 and CDR2 are SEHNR and FQNEAQ (reference sequence). CDR3 protein: CASSLGTSGRSTDTQYF. The CDR3 DNA follows: TGTGCCAGCAGCTTAGGGACTAGCGGGAGAAGCACAGATACGCAGTATTTT. Filled out from reference TRBV7-9 and TRBJ2-3, the complete variable domain reads DTGVSQNPRHKITKRGQNVTFRCDPISEHNRLYWYRQTLGQGPEFLTYFQNEAQLEKSRLLSDRFSAERPKGSFSTLEIQRTEQGDSAMYLCASSLGTSGRSTDTQYFGPGTRLTVL.